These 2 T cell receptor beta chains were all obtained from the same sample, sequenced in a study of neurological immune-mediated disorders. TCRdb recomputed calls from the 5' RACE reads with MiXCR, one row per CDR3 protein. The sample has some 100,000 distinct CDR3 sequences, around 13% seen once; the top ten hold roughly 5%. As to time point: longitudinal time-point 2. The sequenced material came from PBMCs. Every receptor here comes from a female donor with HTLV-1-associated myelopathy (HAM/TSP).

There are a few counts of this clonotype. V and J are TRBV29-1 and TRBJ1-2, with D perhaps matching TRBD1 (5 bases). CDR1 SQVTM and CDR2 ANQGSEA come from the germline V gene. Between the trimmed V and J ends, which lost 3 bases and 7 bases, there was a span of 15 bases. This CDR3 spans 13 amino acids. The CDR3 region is CSVDDSRWGGYTF. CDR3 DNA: TGCAGCGTTGATGACAGCCGGTGGGGTGGCTACACCTTC.

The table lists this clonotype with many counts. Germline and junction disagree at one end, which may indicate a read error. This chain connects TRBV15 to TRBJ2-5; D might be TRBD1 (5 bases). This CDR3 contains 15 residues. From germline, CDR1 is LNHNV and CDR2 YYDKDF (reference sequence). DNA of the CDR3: TGTGCTACCAGCAGAGTTCGTAGGGGATTGGAGACCCAGTACTTC. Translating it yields CATSRVRRGLETQYF.